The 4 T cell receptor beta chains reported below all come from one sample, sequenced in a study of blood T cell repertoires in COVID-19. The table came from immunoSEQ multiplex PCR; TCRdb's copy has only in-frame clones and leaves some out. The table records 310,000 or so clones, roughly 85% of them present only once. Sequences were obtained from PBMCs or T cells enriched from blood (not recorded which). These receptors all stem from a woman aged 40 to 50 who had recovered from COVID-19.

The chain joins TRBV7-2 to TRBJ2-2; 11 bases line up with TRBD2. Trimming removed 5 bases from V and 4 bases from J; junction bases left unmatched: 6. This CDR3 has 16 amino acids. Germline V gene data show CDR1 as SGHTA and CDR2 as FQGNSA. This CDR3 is CASSRTSGSPTGELFF. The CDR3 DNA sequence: TGTGCCAGCAGCCGCACTAGCGGGAGTCCCACCGGGGAGCTGTTTTTT.

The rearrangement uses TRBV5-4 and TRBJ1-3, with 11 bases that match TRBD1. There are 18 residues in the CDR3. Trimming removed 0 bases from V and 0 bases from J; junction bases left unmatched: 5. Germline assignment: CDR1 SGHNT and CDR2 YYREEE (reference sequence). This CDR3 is CASSLGTGGGFSGNTIYF. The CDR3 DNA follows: TGTGCCAGCAGCTTGGGGACAGGGGGCGGTTTCTCTGGAAACACCATATATTTT.

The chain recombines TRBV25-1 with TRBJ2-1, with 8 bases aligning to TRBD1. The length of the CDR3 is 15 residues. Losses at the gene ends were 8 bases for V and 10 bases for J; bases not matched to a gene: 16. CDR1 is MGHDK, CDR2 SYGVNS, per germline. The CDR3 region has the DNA TGTGCCAGCGGGCTGAACAGGGGGGTGGGCAACGAGCAGTTCTTC. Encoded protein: CASGLNRGVGNEQFF.

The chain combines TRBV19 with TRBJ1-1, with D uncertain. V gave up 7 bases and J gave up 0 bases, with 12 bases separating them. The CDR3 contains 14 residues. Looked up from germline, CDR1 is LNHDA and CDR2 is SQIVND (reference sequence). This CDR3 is CASIGRPMNTEAFF. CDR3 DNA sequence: TGTGCCAGTATAGGGAGACCTATGAACACTGAAGCTTTCTTT.